This TCR beta chain was obtained from a study of T cell repertoires in cytomegalovirus infection. Study at large: Well-studied HLA-B-restricted epitopes and recently identified HLA-C-restricted epitopes of CMV were both used in the study. Matching HLA type and CMV infection were both indicated by public TCR beta signatures. Study-level results: HLA-C-restricted CMV clonotypes gave the most frequent clonotype in two of eight donors.

TCRdb independently ran MiXCR on the reads; one entry per CDR3 protein. This sample has some 500,000 distinct CDR3 sequences, with just under 40% found just once. With 3 bases clipped from V and 2 bases from J, the junction kept 2 bases outside the gene matches. Germline lookup yields CDR1 LNHDA and CDR2 SQIVND (reference sequence). The CDR3 contains 15 residues. As regards this clonotype: The antigen remains unidentified.

The rearrangement links TRBV19 to TRBJ2-7; TRBD2 matches 12 bases. This sample comprised cultured PBMCs, obtained from culture after CMV antigen stimulation. This TCR came from a human donor in good health (CMV status not recorded). Some clones in this sample may be carry-over from other donors' samples. The CDR3 DNA is TGTGCCAGTAGTATTAGACTAGCGGGGGCCTACGAGCAGTACTTC. Amino acid sequence: CASSIRLAGAYEQYF.